This TCR beta chain emerged from a study of TIL therapy for anti-PD-1-resistant metastatic lung cancer. The overall study: Median patient age was about 55, ranging 38-75 years.

Time point indicated: pre-treatment sample, taken before nivolumab and TIL therapy. Patients were adults with stage 4 NSCLC. This was the immunoSEQ v3 assay. Sequenced by immunoSEQ multiplex PCR; TCRdb stores in-frame clones only, minus some. The sample holds 20,000 to 25,000 clones, over 70% seen once. CDR1 and CDR2 (germline): SGHKS, YYEKEE (reference sequence). V dropped 5 bases and J dropped 3 bases, with 9 bases sitting between them. The CDR3 is 13 amino acids. The J gene is TRBJ1-5, the V gene TRBV5-5; TRBD1 might be the D (5 bases). The receptor's source is a person aged 25 to 80 with non-small cell lung cancer. Sequenced here: blood, sampled at baseline. In DNA, the CDR3 is TGTGCCAGCAGTTGGGACTCCAATCAGCCCCAGCATTTT. Residues: CASSWDSNQPQHF.